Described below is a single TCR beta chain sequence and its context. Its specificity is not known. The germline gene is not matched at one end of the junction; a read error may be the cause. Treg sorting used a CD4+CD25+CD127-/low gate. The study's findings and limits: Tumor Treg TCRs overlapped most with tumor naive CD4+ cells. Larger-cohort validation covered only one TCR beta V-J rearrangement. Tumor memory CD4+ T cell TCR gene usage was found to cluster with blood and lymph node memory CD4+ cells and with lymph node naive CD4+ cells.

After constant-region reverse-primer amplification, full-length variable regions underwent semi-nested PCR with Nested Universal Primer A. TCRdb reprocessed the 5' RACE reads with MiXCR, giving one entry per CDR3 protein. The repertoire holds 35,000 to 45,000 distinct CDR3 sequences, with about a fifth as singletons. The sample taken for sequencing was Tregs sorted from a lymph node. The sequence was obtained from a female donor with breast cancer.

CDR3 nucleotide sequence: TGTGCCAGCAGCCCACTAGGACAGGGGAATGAGCGGTACTTC. Encoded protein: CASSPLGQGNERYF. The chain couples TRBV28 to TRBJ2-7; the match to TRBD1 covers 9 bases. The CDR3 is made up of 14 amino acids. Germline V CDR1 and CDR2: MDHEN, SYDVKM.